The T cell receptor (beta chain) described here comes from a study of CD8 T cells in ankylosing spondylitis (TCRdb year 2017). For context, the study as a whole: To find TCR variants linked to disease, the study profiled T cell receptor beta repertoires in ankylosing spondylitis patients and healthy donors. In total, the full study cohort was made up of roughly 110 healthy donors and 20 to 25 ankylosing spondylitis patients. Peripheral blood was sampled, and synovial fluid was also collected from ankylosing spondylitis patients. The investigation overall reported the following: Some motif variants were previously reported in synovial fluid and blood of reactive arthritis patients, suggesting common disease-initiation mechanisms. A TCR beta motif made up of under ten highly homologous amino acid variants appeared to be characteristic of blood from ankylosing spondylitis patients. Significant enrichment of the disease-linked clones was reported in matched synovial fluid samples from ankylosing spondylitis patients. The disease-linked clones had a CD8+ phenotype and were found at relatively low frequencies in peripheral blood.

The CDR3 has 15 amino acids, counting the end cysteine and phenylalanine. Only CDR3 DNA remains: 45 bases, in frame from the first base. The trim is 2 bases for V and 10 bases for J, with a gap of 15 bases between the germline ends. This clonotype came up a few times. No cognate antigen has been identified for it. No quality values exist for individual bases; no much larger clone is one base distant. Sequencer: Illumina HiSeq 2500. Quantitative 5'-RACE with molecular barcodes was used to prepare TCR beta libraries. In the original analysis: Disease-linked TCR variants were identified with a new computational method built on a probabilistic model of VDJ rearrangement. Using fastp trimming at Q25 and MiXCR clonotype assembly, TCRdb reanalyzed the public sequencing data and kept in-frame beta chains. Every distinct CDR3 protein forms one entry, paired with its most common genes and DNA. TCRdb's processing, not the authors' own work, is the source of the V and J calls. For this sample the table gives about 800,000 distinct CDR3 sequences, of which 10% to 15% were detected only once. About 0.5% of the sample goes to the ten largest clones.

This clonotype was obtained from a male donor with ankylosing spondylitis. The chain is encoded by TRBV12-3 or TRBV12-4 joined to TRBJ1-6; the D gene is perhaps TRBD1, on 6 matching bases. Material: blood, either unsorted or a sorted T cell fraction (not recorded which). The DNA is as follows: TGTGCCAGCAGTTTATGGGGGCCGTCGCGGTCACCCCTCCACTTT. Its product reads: CASSLWGPSRSPLHF.